The 30 T cell receptor beta chains below come from one sample, sequenced in a study of blood T cell repertoires in COVID-19. Profiled with immunoSEQ multiplex PCR; TCRdb holds only in-frame clones, not every one. In the table there are over 400,000 clones, roughly 90% of which are singletons. The specimen sequenced was peripheral blood. Receptors originate from a woman under 40 with active or convalescent COVID-19.

This rearrangement joins TRBV9 to TRBJ2-1; 10 bases map to TRBD1. Germline CDR1 and CDR2: SGDLS and YYNGEE. This CDR3 is 14 amino acids long. V lost 3 bases and J lost 8; bases outside the gene matches: 5. The CDR3 bases are TGTGCCAGCAGCGACAGACAGGGGGCCTATGAGCAGTTCTTC. It is translated as CASSDRQGAYEQFF.

The CDR3 sequence: CASSEAGLEQFF. CDR3 DNA: TGTGCCAGCAGCGAAGCGGGACTGGAGCAGTTCTTC. The chain employs TRBV4-2 and TRBJ2-1, with TRBD2 matching over 7 bases. Trimming took 5 bases from V and 10 from J; bases not matched to a gene: 5. In germline, CDR1 is LGHNA, CDR2 YNFKEQ. The CDR3 covers 12 residues.

This chain joins TRBV6-5 and TRBJ1-6; tentatively, D is TRBD1 (6 bases). The CDR3 has 13 residues. V lost 6 bases, J lost 5 bases, and 8 bases lay in between. Germline lookup yields CDR1 MNHEY and CDR2 SVGAGI. CDR3: CASRQGNNSPLHF. In DNA, the CDR3 is TGTGCCAGCAGGCAGGGGAATAATTCACCCCTCCACTTT.

V is TRBV27 and J is TRBJ1-4; a weak D match, TRBD1 (6 bases). The CDR3 loop spans 17 amino acids. Germline V gene lookup returns CDR1 MNHEY and CDR2 SMNVEV (reference sequence). The ends were cut back, 2 bases at V and 3 bases at J, with 16 bases in the middle. CDR3 sequence (DNA): TGTGCCAGCAGTTTAAAGGCGGCAGGGGCAGCTAATGAAAAACTGTTTTTT. Its translation: CASSLKAAGAANEKLFF.

The V call is TRBV4-1, the J call TRBJ1-4; TRBD1 matches at 7 bases. The V and J ends lost 0 bases and 8 bases, in that order; junction bases with no gene match: 6. The CDR3 runs 15 residues. Per the germline V gene, CDR1 is MGHRA and CDR2 is YSYEKL. The DNA of the CDR3 is TGCGCCAGCAGCCAAGATAACAGGGGCCGAGAAAAACTGTTTTTT. Translation gives CASSQDNRGREKLFF.

The rearrangement uses TRBV6-1 and TRBJ1-4; tentative D call: TRBD1 (6 bases). Germline V lookup: CDR1 MNHNS, CDR2 SASEGT. The length of the CDR3 is 16 residues. V dropped 3 bases and J dropped 0 bases, with 11 bases sitting between them. The CDR3 DNA sequence: TGTGCCAGCAGTGAGGGGGCAGGGCCAACTAATGAAAAACTGTTTTTT. It codes for CASSEGAGPTNEKLFF.

V and J are TRBV10-2 and TRBJ2-7, with 7 bases fitting TRBD1. CDR1 is WSHSY, CDR2 SAAADI, per germline. The CDR3 loop spans 14 amino acids. J gave up 6 bases and V 2 bases, and 7 bases lay outside the gene matches. In nucleotides, the CDR3 is TGCGCCAGCAGTGAGCGGACAGGTGACTCCGAGCAGTACTTC. Protein: CASSERTGDSEQYF.

The chain carries TRBV14 and TRBJ1-6, with 7 bases aligning to TRBD1. Germline CDR1 is SGHDN and CDR2 is FVKESK. V gave up 3 bases and J gave up 6 bases; unmatched junction bases: 5. This CDR3 region has 15 residues. CDR3 protein: CASSHRDRINSPLHF. CDR3 nucleotides: TGTGCCAGCAGCCACCGGGACAGAATTAATTCACCCCTCCACTTT.

The table lists this clone with a few counts. The chain joins TRBV10-3 to TRBJ2-7; no reliable D call. V lost 5 bases, J lost 6 bases, and 8 bases lay in between. There are 11 residues in the CDR3. Germline CDR1 ENHRY, CDR2 SYGVKD. CDR3 DNA sequence: TGTGCCATCAGTACGGGTGTCGAGCAGTACTTC. Translating it yields CAISTGVEQYF.

The count of this clone is one. V is TRBV25-1 and J is TRBJ1-6, with 11 nucleotides matching TRBD1. The CDR3 length is 15 residues. Germline trimming cut 6 bases from V and 9 bases from J; bases unmatched to any gene: 7. The V gene's germline CDR1 is MGHDK and CDR2 SYGVNS. The CDR3 DNA sequence: TGTGCCAGCAGACCACCGGGACAGGGGGTTTCACCCCTCCACTTT. Amino acid sequence: CASRPPGQGVSPLHF.

V is TRBV5-1 and J is TRBJ2-2; no definite D call. The germline V gene encodes CDR1 SGHRS and CDR2 YFSETQ. V was pared by 4 bases and J by 5 bases, with 9 bases between. This CDR3 comprises 13 residues. The CDR3 DNA reads as TGCGCCAGCAGCCCTGCAGGTACCGGGGAGCTGTTTTTT. It translates to CASSPAGTGELFF. The full variable domain, rest sourced from reference TRBV5-1 and TRBJ2-2, is KAGVTQTPRYLIKTRGQQVTLSCSPISGHRSVSWYQQTPGQGLQFLFEYFSETQRNKGNFPGRFSGRQFSNSRSEMNVSTLELGDSALYLCASSPAGTGELFFGEGSRLTVL.

The gene calls are TRBV15 and TRBJ1-3; D gene unclear. The germline V and J ends were trimmed by 0 bases and 8 bases, with 17 bases remaining between them. Per the germline V gene, CDR1 is LNHNV and CDR2 is YYDKDF (reference sequence). The CDR3 is 16 residues long. CDR3 amino acids: CATSRDSPGTSDTIYF. As DNA, the CDR3 is TGTGCCACCAGCAGAGATTCCCCCGGAACCAGCGACACCATATATTTT.

The chain recombines TRBV2 with TRBJ2-2, with D perhaps TRBD1 (6 bases). The CDR3 sequence is 17 residues long. Trimming removed 4 bases from V and 0 bases from J, with 15 bases in between. Germline CDR1 SNHLY, CDR2 FYNNEI. CDR3 amino acids: CASSGATGHPNTGELFF. CDR3 DNA: TGTGCCAGCAGTGGCGCGACGGGACACCCGAACACCGGGGAGCTGTTTTTT. The variable domain in full, completed from reference TRBV2 and TRBJ2-2, reads EPEVTQTPSHQVTQMGQEVILRCVPISNHLYFYWYRQILGQKVEFLVSFYNNEISEKSEIFDDQFSVERPDGSNFTLKIRSTKLEDSAMYFCASSGATGHPNTGELFFGEGSRLTVL.

The chain is built from TRBV5-1 and TRBJ1-2; D possibly corresponds to TRBD1 (5 bases). The germline V and J ends were trimmed by 0 bases and 4 bases, with 13 bases remaining between them. Per germline, CDR1 SGHRS and CDR2 YFSETQ. The CDR3 loop spans 15 amino acids. In DNA form, the CDR3 reads TGCGCCAGCAGCTTGGCACAGGCTCCCGGCTATGGCTACACCTTC. It translates to CASSLAQAPGYGYTF. The full variable domain, in which reference TRBV5-1 and TRBJ1-2 provide the parts outside the CDR3, is KAGVTQTPRYLIKTRGQQVTLSCSPISGHRSVSWYQQTPGQGLQFLFEYFSETQRNKGNFPGRFSGRQFSNSRSEMNVSTLELGDSALYLCASSLAQAPGYGYTFGSGTRLTVV.

The rearrangement links TRBV2 to TRBJ1-2, with 9 bases aligning to TRBD1. Per germline, CDR1 SNHLY and CDR2 FYNNEI. The CDR3 sequence is 15 residues long. With 2 bases clipped from V and 7 bases from J, the junction kept 8 bases outside the gene matches. For the CDR3, the DNA is TGTGCCAGCAGTGAAAGTACAGGGGGCTGGGGTGGCTACACCTTC. Translating it yields CASSESTGGWGGYTF.

The chain is built from TRBV29-1 and TRBJ2-1, with D possibly matching TRBD2 (6 bases). Germline V gives CDR1 SQVTM, CDR2 ANQGSEA. Trimming took 8 bases from V and 4 from J, leaving 24 bases between them. This CDR3 region has 16 residues. Here the CDR3 reads CSIQLPGSPRYNEQFF. The CDR3 DNA sequence: TGCAGCATTCAACTCCCCGGGAGTCCCAGATACAATGAGCAGTTCTTC.

This chain uses TRBV10-1 with TRBJ2-1; a possible D gene is TRBD2 (5 bases). From germline, CDR1 is WNHNN and CDR2 SYGVQD (reference sequence). V was pared by 2 bases and J by 2 bases, with 13 bases between. This CDR3 spans 16 amino acids. The CDR3 spells CASSEHQEVAYNEQFF. The CDR3 coding sequence is TGCGCCAGCAGTGAGCACCAGGAGGTGGCCTACAATGAGCAGTTCTTC.

The J gene is TRBJ1-6, the V gene TRBV19; TRBD1 agrees at 7 bases. The length of the CDR3 is 16 residues. The germline V gene has CDR1 LNHDA and CDR2 SQIVND (reference sequence). V was pared by 6 bases and J by 9 bases, with 14 bases of the junction left unmatched. The CDR3 DNA sequence: TGTGCCAGTAGATCAAGACAGGGCGCAGATAGTTCACCCCTCCACTTT. This encodes CASRSRQGADSSPLHF.

This clone was recorded only once. The chain joins TRBV6-1 to TRBJ1-1, with 9 bases that match TRBD1. Germline assignment: CDR1 MNHNS and CDR2 SASEGT. Unmatched junction bases numbered 4, after V lost 0 bases and J lost 8 bases. The CDR3 is 14 residues long. The CDR3 DNA reads as TGTGCCAGCAGTGAAGCCTGGGACAGGGTCGAAGCTTTCTTT. Its protein product is CASSEAWDRVEAFF.

The rearrangement uses TRBV5-4 and TRBJ2-3, with a tentative D call TRBD2 (5 bases). The CDR3 consists of 13 residues. Germline V gene data show CDR1 as SGHNT and CDR2 as YYREEE (reference sequence). Trimming cost V 4 bases and J 4 bases, with 10 bases left between them. The CDR3 loop reads CASSPTLADTQYF. The CDR3 region has the DNA TGTGCCAGCAGCCCTACACTAGCAGATACGCAGTATTTT.

This clone was detected a few times. The chain combines TRBV4-1 with TRBJ2-1; D not resolved. Trimming shortened V by 0 bases and J by 4 bases, and 13 bases separated the two germline ends. CDR1 is MGHRA, CDR2 YSYEKL, per germline. The CDR3 spans 16 residues. CDR3 DNA: TGCGCCAGCAGCCAAGATCTTTCGGGTAGATACAATGAGCAGTTCTTC. Its protein is CASSQDLSGRYNEQFF.

The chain joins TRBV5-1 to TRBJ2-5; 7 positions match TRBD1. V trimming: 2 bases; J trimming: 1 base; junction bases outside the gene matches: 8. Germline V lookup: CDR1 SGHRS, CDR2 YFSETQ. The CDR3 loop spans 16 amino acids. CDR3 DNA: TGCGCCAGCAGCTTATTCCCTCGGGACAGCCAAGAGACCCAGTACTTC. Its protein product is CASSLFPRDSQETQYF.

V gene TRBV2 combines with J gene TRBJ2-5; D unclear. The CDR3 is made up of 12 amino acids. From germline, CDR1 is SNHLY and CDR2 FYNNEI. The V gene lost 9 bases and the J gene lost 5 bases, with 13 bases spanning the gap. The CDR3 sequence is CARGSVGETQYF. CDR3 coding DNA: TGTGCCAGAGGAAGCGTAGGCGAGACCCAGTACTTC.

V and J are TRBV19 and TRBJ2-2; TRBD1 agrees at 7 bases. Germline CDR1 is LNHDA and CDR2 is SQIVND (reference sequence). Trimming took 3 bases from V and 2 from J; bases not matched to a gene: 12. This CDR3 is built from 18 residues. Written as DNA, the CDR3 is TGTGCCAGTAGTATTCCCCCCCCGGGACAGACTAACACCGGGGAGCTGTTTTTT. The encoded protein is CASSIPPPGQTNTGELFF.

V is TRBV7-9 and J is TRBJ2-5, with TRBD2 as a possible D gene (6 bases). Germline CDR1 and CDR2: SEHNR and FQNEAQ (reference sequence). This CDR3 has 15 residues. V was cut by 4 bases and J by 1 base, with 13 bases left in between. Here the CDR3 DNA reads TGTGCCAGCAGCTCACGGGGGAAGTTCCAAGAGACCCAGTACTTC. It is translated as CASSSRGKFQETQYF.

J is TRBJ2-7 and V is TRBV6-5; 14 bases are a match to TRBD2. Germline V gene sequence: CDR1 MNHEY, CDR2 SVGAGI. Trimming at V came to 6 bases and at J to 6 bases, leaving 4 bases not matched to a gene. This CDR3 contains 14 residues. CDR3 in DNA: TGTGCCAGCAGGGGACTAGCGGGAGTGGGCGAGCAGTACTTC. It specifies CASRGLAGVGEQYF.

The gene calls are TRBV10-3 and TRBJ1-1; 7 bases are shared with TRBD1. The CDR3 totals 17 residues. J gave up 0 bases and V 5 bases, and 12 bases lay outside the gene matches. Looked up from germline, CDR1 is ENHRY and CDR2 is SYGVKD. CDR3 bases: TGTGCCATCAGTCCTAGTACAGGGGCACCATTGAACACTGAAGCTTTCTTT. It is translated as CAISPSTGAPLNTEAFF.

The chain uses TRBV18 and TRBJ1-3, with D perhaps TRBD1 (5 bases). Trimming took 1 base from V and 0 from J, leaving 16 bases between them. CDR1 and CDR2 from the germline V gene are KGHSH and LQKENI. The CDR3 runs 18 residues. The CDR3 spells CASSPLIPQTDSGNTIYF. The CDR3 DNA is TGTGCCAGCTCACCACTTATCCCGCAGACAGACTCTGGAAACACCATATATTTT.

The chain carries TRBV5-1 and TRBJ2-5; 11 nucleotides agree with TRBD1. The CDR3 length is 14 residues. The germline CDR1 and CDR2 sequences are SGHRS and YFSETQ. The ends lost 4 bases at V and 3 bases at J; junction bases unmatched: 2. CDR3 residues: CASSGTGGEETQYF. DNA of the CDR3: TGCGCCAGCAGCGGGACAGGGGGTGAAGAGACCCAGTACTTC.

V and J are TRBV5-1 and TRBJ2-1; 8 positions agree with TRBD2. Germline V CDR1 and CDR2: SGHRS, YFSETQ. The J segment lost 2 bases and the V segment lost 2 bases, leaving 3 bases of the junction unmatched. The CDR3 spans 15 residues. The CDR3 coding sequence is TGCGCCAGCAGCTTCCGGGGGGGTGCCTACAATGAGCAGTTCTTC. This translates into CASSFRGGAYNEQFF.